This T cell receptor beta chain comes out of a study of blood T cell repertoires in COVID-19. Study-level background: COVID-19 samples collected from the United States, Italy and Spain covered acute and convalescent phases. PBMCs, B-cell-depleted T cells, or T cells provided the cDNA or gDNA that made up the material.

Sequencing used immunoSEQ multiplex PCR; TCRdb keeps in-frame clones, though not all of them. This sample has about 310,000 clones, with around 90% found just once. Donors were grouped by their self-reported clinical history. Donors in Cohort 3 counted as recovered after two negative PCRs, clearance, or symptom resolution. The CDR3 is 14 amino acids. Trimming shortened V by 5 bases and J by 6 bases, and 17 bases separated the two germline ends. Germline CDR1 reads MNHEY; CDR2 reads SMNVEV (reference sequence). The clonotype was recovered from a woman younger than 35 who had recovered from COVID-19. Sequencing was carried out using PBMCs or T cells enriched from blood (not recorded which). This chain uses TRBV27 with TRBJ2-7; possibly TRBD1 for D (6 bases). DNA for the CDR3: TGTGCCAGCAGTGTAGGACTCAGGGGTGTCGAGCAGTACTTC. This gives the protein CASSVGLRGVEQYF.